This TCR beta chain comes out of a study of shared clonotypes between healthy human individuals. In the study overall: The donors, a couple of women and a few men, were aged 18 to 49. The plates for each donor numbered three CD4 naive, three CD4 memory, two CD8 naive and one CD8 memory. Study-level results: Donors were few, which limited the genetic and exposure-history diversity represented. Naive subsets typically showed greater estimated richness than memory subsets.

TCRdb keeps only in-frame clones here, not all; method: immunoSEQ multiplex PCR. The top ten hold about 1.1% of the sample, which has about 2 million clones, 85% to 95% seen once. Naive-designated CD8 cells lacked CD45RO, were positively enriched for CCR7, and omitted terminally differentiated effector memory CD45RA+ cells. The V gene's germline CDR1 is SGHTA and CDR2 FQGNSA. This CDR3 has 18 amino acids. Trimming stripped 0 bases from V and 5 bases from J, with 19 bases between. Concerning this clone itself: Its antigen is not known.

The chain combines TRBV7-2 with TRBJ1-4, with D perhaps TRBD1 (6 bases). Material: naive CD8+ T cells sorted from blood. The sequence was obtained from a man aged 18 to 30 in good health. The CDR3 spells CASSLAWAEGQINEKLFF. CDR3 nucleotide sequence: TGTGCCAGCAGCTTAGCTTGGGCCGAAGGACAGATAAATGAAAAACTGTTTTTT.